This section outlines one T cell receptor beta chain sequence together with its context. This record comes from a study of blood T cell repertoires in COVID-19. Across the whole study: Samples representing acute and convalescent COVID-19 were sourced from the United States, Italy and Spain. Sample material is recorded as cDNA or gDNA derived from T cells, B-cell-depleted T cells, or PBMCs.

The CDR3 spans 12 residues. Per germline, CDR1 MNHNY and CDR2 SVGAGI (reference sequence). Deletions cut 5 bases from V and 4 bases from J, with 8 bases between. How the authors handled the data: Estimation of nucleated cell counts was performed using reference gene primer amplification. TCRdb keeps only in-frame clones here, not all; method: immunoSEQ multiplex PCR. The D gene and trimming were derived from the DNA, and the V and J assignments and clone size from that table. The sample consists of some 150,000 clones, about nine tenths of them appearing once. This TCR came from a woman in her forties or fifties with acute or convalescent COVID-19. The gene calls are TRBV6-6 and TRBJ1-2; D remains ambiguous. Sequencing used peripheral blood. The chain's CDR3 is CASSQRIYGYTF. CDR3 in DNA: TGTGCCAGCAGTCAGAGGATCTATGGCTACACCTTC.